These 4 T cell receptor beta chains were all obtained from the same sample, sequenced in a study of T cell responses to AZD1222 COVID-19 vaccine. Clones were read by immunoSEQ multiplex PCR, and TCRdb kept only the in-frame ones, dropping some. The sample records roughly 190,000 clones, 90% to 95% being singletons. The sample in question was peripheral blood, obtained on day 0 of AZD1222 vaccination. The receptors originated from an adult in good health.

This chain connects TRBV9 to TRBJ1-3; D is unclear. CDR1 and CDR2 (germline): SGDLS, YYNGEE. This CDR3 region has 15 residues. Trimming stripped 9 bases from V and 0 bases from J, with 16 bases between. CDR3 in DNA: TGTGCCACCTCGAGCGGGCTCGACTCTGGAAACACCATATATTTT. This codes for CATSSGLDSGNTIYF.

The chain links TRBV3-1 (or the pseudogene TRBV3-2) to TRBJ1-5; D is unresolved. The V gene lost 0 bases and the J gene lost 6 bases, with 9 bases spanning the gap. Germline values: CDR1 LGHDT, CDR2 YNNKEL (reference sequence). The CDR3 loop spans 14 amino acids. CDR3 nucleotides: TGTGCCAGCAGCCAAGATCTGAGTGGTCAGCCCCAGCATTTT. It encodes CASSQDLSGQPQHF.

The chain uses TRBV18 and TRBJ2-7, with D perhaps being TRBD1 or TRBD2 (5 bases each). Germline V gene data show CDR1 as KGHSH and CDR2 as LQKENI. V lost 0 bases and J lost 5, with 8 bases in between. There are 13 residues in the CDR3. Here the CDR3 DNA reads TGTGCCAGCTCACCACCCTCGGGACACGAGCAGTACTTC. Translated: CASSPPSGHEQYF.

The V call is TRBV7-6, the J call TRBJ1-2, with a possible D match to TRBD1 (5 bases). Germline V gene lookup returns CDR1 SGHVS and CDR2 FNYEAQ. There are 15 residues in the CDR3. Trimming cost V 4 bases and J 4 bases, with 16 bases left between them. The CDR3 sequence: CASSSTAASGYGYTF. The DNA of the CDR3 is TGTGCCAGCAGCTCGACAGCCGCGAGCGGCTATGGCTACACCTTC.